Shown below are 24 T cell receptor beta chains from a single sample sequenced in a study of early T cells in non-severe SARS-CoV-2 infection. TCRdb re-called the 5' RACE reads with MiXCR, one entry per CDR3 protein. The table includes some 41,000 distinct CDR3 sequences, around 23% detected once. Sequences were derived from whole blood, sampled at baseline. These receptors were obtained from an adult who was a healthcare worker with PCR-confirmed SARS-CoV-2 infection or an uninfected control (not recorded which).

The sample holds a few counts of this clonotype. V is TRBV12-3 or TRBV12-4 and J is TRBJ2-1, with D unclear. This CDR3 comprises 12 residues. The ends were cut back, 7 bases at V and 4 bases at J, with 8 bases in the middle. CDR3 sequence (DNA): TGTGCCAGCACCAGGATTTACAATGAGCAGTTCTTC. It is translated as CASTRIYNEQFF.

The chain employs TRBV18 and TRBJ1-2; 7 bases map to TRBD1. The CDR3 contains 14 residues. CDR1 KGHSH and CDR2 LQKENI come from the germline V gene. The V segment lost 3 bases and the J segment 2 bases; nucleotides outside the gene matches: 3. CDR3 bases: TGTGCCAGCTCACCGGAACAGGGGAACTATGGCTACACCTTC. Protein sequence: CASSPEQGNYGYTF.

The chain recombines TRBV6-2 or TRBV6-3 with TRBJ1-5, with D unclear. CDR1 and CDR2 (germline): MNHEY, SVGEGT. Trimming stripped 7 bases from V and 3 bases from J, with 7 bases between. The CDR3 spans 12 residues. CDR3 region: CASTRANQPQHF. The CDR3 nucleotides are TGTGCCAGCACCCGAGCCAATCAGCCCCAGCATTTT.

This clonotype came up a few times. The chain carries TRBV29-1 and TRBJ2-1, with D perhaps TRBD2 (7 bases). The V end lost 8 bases, the J end lost 0 bases, and 14 bases lay between the germline ends. Looked up from germline, CDR1 is SQVTM and CDR2 is ANQGSEA. CDR3 length: 14 amino acids. CDR3 bases: TGCAGCCTCGGAGGGGGGGGCTCCTACAATGAGCAGTTCTTC. This sequence encodes CSLGGGGSYNEQFF.

CDR3 sequence: CASRTPVQGARGNTIYF. The CDR3 DNA reads TGTGCCAGCAGAACCCCGGTCCAGGGGGCAAGAGGAAACACCATATATTTT. This rearrangement joins TRBV6-2 or TRBV6-3 to TRBJ1-3, with TRBD1 matching 8 bases. The CDR3 consists of 17 residues. Trimming at V came to 6 bases and at J to 4 bases, leaving 14 bases not matched to a gene. CDR1 MNHEY and CDR2 SVGEGT come from the germline V gene.

This clonotype was detected only a few times. V gene TRBV6-5 combines with J gene TRBJ2-7, with D perhaps TRBD2 (5 bases). The V gene's germline CDR1 is MNHEY and CDR2 SVGAGI. V lost 2 bases and J 2 bases, leaving 7 bases between the germline ends. The CDR3 is 13 amino acids. CDR3 in DNA: TGTGCCAGCAGTTACGGGGAGACCTACGAGCAGTACTTC. Amino acids: CASSYGETYEQYF.

This clonotype appeared a few times. Here the CDR3 reads CASSLDGSAMNTEAFF. The CDR3 DNA is TGTGCCAGCAGCTTGGACGGATCAGCCATGAACACTGAAGCTTTCTTT. The chain joins TRBV5-8 to TRBJ1-1; no clear D gene. CDR3 length: 16 amino acids. Trimming left V 0 bases short and J 0 bases short, with 12 bases between. Germline values: CDR1 SGHTS, CDR2 YDEGEE.

There are many counts of this clonotype. The chain is built from TRBV11-2 and TRBJ2-7, with D possibly matching TRBD2 (5 bases). CDR1 is SGHAT and CDR2 is FQNNGV in the germline V gene. This CDR3 spans 16 amino acids. V was shortened by 1 base and J by 0 bases, with 13 bases between the two germline ends. CDR3: CASSLVSATISYEQYF. The CDR3 DNA sequence: TGTGCCAGCAGCTTAGTATCAGCGACTATCTCCTACGAGCAGTACTTC.

The V call is TRBV9, the J call TRBJ2-1; maybe TRBD1 (6 bases). Between the trimmed V and J ends, which lost 0 bases and 4 bases, there was a span of 8 bases. The CDR3 consists of 14 residues. Germline V gives CDR1 SGDLS, CDR2 YYNGEE. In nucleotides, the CDR3 is TGTGCCAGCAGCGTAGGGGGGCCTTACAATGAGCAGTTCTTC. It codes for CASSVGGPYNEQFF.

This chain links TRBV30 with TRBJ1-6; D remains ambiguous. V lost 2 bases, J lost 7 bases, and 9 bases lay in between. This CDR3 has 13 amino acids. In germline, CDR1 is GTSNPN, CDR2 SVGIG (reference sequence). CDR3 amino acids: CAWSKNRNSPLHF. The DNA for the CDR3 is TGTGCCTGGAGTAAGAACAGAAATTCACCCCTCCACTTT. Based on the CDR3 plus reference TRBV30 and TRBJ1-6, the full variable domain is SQTIHQWPATLVQPVGSPLSLECTVEGTSNPNLYWYRQAAGRGLQLLFYSVGIGQISSEVPQNLSASRPQDRQFILSSKKLLLSDSGFYLCAWSKNRNSPLHFGNGTRLTVT.

This clonotype was counted only a few times. V and J are TRBV7-2 and TRBJ1-2; a weak D match, TRBD1 (5 bases). V was trimmed by 1 base and J by 4 bases, leaving 13 bases between them. The CDR3 extends over 15 amino acids. CDR1 SGHTA and CDR2 FQGNSA come from the germline V gene. The CDR3 sequence: CASSLVYGGLYGYTF. The CDR3 DNA follows: TGTGCCAGCAGCTTAGTGTATGGGGGTCTCTATGGCTACACCTTC.

The CDR3 bases are TGTGCCAGCAGCTTAGGGCAGGCGGTGTCCTCCTACGAGCAGTACTTC. Translation: CASSLGQAVSSYEQYF. The chain carries TRBV7-2 and TRBJ2-7; D is uncertain. Germline loops: CDR1 SGHTA, CDR2 FQGNSA. This CDR3 has 16 amino acids. V shed 1 base and J shed 0 bases, with 13 bases lying between them.

The chain carries TRBV10-3 and TRBJ1-5; a weak D match, TRBD1 (5 bases). CDR1 and CDR2 (germline): ENHRY, SYGVKD. The CDR3 consists of 17 residues. The V and J ends lost 0 bases and 0 bases respectively, with 12 bases between them. CDR3 sequence: CAISESAGEISNQPQHF. DNA of the CDR3: TGTGCCATCAGTGAGTCCGCGGGGGAGATTAGCAATCAGCCCCAGCATTTT.

This clonotype was counted a few times. The chain recombines TRBV12-3 or TRBV12-4 with TRBJ2-2, with 9 nucleotides matching TRBD2. The CDR3 length is 16 residues. V lost 2 bases to trimming and J lost 6 bases; unmatched junction nucleotides: 7. The CDR3 spells CASSLSAGGLAGELFF. CDR3 nucleotide sequence: TGTGCCAGCAGTTTATCGGCGGGGGGGCTCGCCGGGGAGCTGTTTTTT.

By frequency in the sample, this clonotype is medium-sized. The CDR3 reads CASSVGGGEAFF. DNA of the CDR3: TGCGCCAGCAGCGTGGGGGGTGGGGAAGCTTTCTTT. The V call is TRBV5-1, the J call TRBJ1-1; TRBD1 might be the D (5 bases). In germline, CDR1 is SGHRS, CDR2 YFSETQ. There are 12 residues in the CDR3. Trimming shortened V by 4 bases and J by 8 bases, and 12 bases separated the two germline ends.

This clonotype was counted between two and nine times. V usage is TRBV12-3 or TRBV12-4 and J usage is TRBJ1-5; the match to TRBD1 covers 11 bases. The J segment lost 7 bases and the V segment lost 1 base, leaving 3 bases of the junction unmatched. The CDR3 has 15 amino acids. The DNA of the CDR3 is TGTGCCAGCAGTTTAGGGACAGGGGGCGGACAGCCCCAGCATTTT. Amino acid sequence: CASSLGTGGGQPQHF.

There are a few counts of this clonotype. The chain uses TRBV12-3 or TRBV12-4 and TRBJ1-3; the match to TRBD1 covers 7 bases. V shed 6 bases, J shed 3 bases, and the junction held 2 bases outside the gene matches. The CDR3 consists of 13 residues. Written as DNA, the CDR3 is TGTGCCAGCAGGCGACAGGGTGGAAACACCATATATTTT. Residues: CASRRQGGNTIYF.

A few counts support this clonotype. The V gene is TRBV7-9, the J gene TRBJ1-1, with a tentative D call TRBD1 (5 bases). Trimming took 6 bases from V and 6 from J, leaving 11 bases between them. CDR1 is SEHNR, CDR2 FQNEAQ, per germline (reference sequence). CDR3 length equals 12 residues. The chain's CDR3 is CASRDTPPEAFF. The CDR3 bases are TGTGCCAGCAGGGACACACCACCTGAAGCTTTCTTT.

The sample holds a few counts of this clonotype. The chain combines TRBV20-1 with TRBJ2-7, with D maybe TRBD1 (6 bases). V dropped 3 bases and J dropped 2 bases, with 14 bases sitting between them. Germline V gene lookup returns CDR1 DFQATT and CDR2 SNEGSKA (reference sequence). CDR3 length: 14 residues. CDR3 DNA sequence: TGCAGTGCTAGTCTACAGGGATCAGCCTACGAGCAGTACTTC. Its protein is CSASLQGSAYEQYF.

This CDR3 is CASSRRRPSYEQYF. CDR3 DNA sequence: TGTGCCAGCAGCCGCCGGCGCCCGTCCTACGAGCAGTACTTC. The chain recombines TRBV11-2 with TRBJ2-7; no clear D gene. Germline CDR1 and CDR2: SGHAT and FQNNGV. The V and J ends lost 5 bases and 1 base respectively, with 12 bases between them. The length of the CDR3 is 14 residues.

The chain combines TRBV5-4 with TRBJ2-5, with 13 nucleotides matching TRBD2. V trimming: 2 bases; J trimming: 5 bases; junction bases outside the gene matches: 3. Germline loops: CDR1 SGHNT, CDR2 YYREEE (reference sequence). The CDR3 extends over 15 amino acids. CDR3 sequence (DNA): TGTGCCAGCAGCTTAAGACTAGCGGGGGGCGAGACCCAGTACTTC. Translation: CASSLRLAGGETQYF.

This clonotype came up a few times. This chain joins TRBV4-2 and TRBJ2-6; D gene unclear. V was cut by 0 bases and J by 0 bases, with 6 bases left in between. CDR3 size: 16 residues. Per the germline V gene, CDR1 is LGHNA and CDR2 is YNFKEQ. CDR3 in DNA: TGTGCCAGCAGCCAAGACCCGGCCTCTGGGGCCAACGTCCTGACTTTC. The encoded protein is CASSQDPASGANVLTF.

CDR3 loop: CASSLAVSSYNEQFF. The CDR3, as DNA: TGTGCCAGCAGTCTAGCGGTGAGCTCCTACAATGAGCAGTTCTTC. The rearrangement joins TRBV6-4 to TRBJ2-1; 7 bases align to TRBD2. With V trimmed by 5 bases and J by 0 bases, 4 bases remained unmatched. Germline-derived CDR1 and CDR2 are MRHNA and SNTAGT. The CDR3 has 15 residues.

This clonotype was observed a few times. The chain carries TRBV3-1 and TRBJ1-2, with D tentatively TRBD1 (6 bases). CDR1 is LGHDT, CDR2 YNNKEL, per germline (reference sequence). Trimming removed 3 bases at V and 8 bases at J, with 10 bases between. The CDR3 sequence is 12 residues long. The DNA for the CDR3 is TGTGCCAGCAGCCACGGGACAATAGGCTACACCTTC. Its protein is CASSHGTIGYTF.